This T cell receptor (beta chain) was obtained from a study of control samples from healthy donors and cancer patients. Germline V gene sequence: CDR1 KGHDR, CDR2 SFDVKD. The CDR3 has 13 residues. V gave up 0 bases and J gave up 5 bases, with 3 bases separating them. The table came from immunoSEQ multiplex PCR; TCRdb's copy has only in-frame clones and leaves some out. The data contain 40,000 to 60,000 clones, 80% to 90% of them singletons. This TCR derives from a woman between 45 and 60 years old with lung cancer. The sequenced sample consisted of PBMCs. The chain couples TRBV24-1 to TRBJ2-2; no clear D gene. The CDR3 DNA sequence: TGTGCCACCAGTGATTTGACTACCGGGGAGCTGTTTTTT. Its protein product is CATSDLTTGELFF.